The 5 T cell receptor beta chains below all came from one sample that was sequenced in a study of cytomegalovirus exposure and HLA in healthy donors. With 60 Vbeta and 13 Jbeta primers, the PCR was carried out. Profiling relied on immunoSEQ multiplex PCR, and the TCRdb table lists in-frame clones only, not all of them. Altogether about 100,000 clones are present, around 69% being singletons, with the ten largest covering about 20%. The sequencing input was PBMCs. These receptor sequences come from a woman aged 55-70 years in good health and CMV-seropositive.

This CDR3 reads CASSLVRENWETQYF. Written as DNA, the CDR3 is TGCGCCAGCAGCTTGGTTCGGGAGAACTGGGAGACCCAGTACTTC. The chain employs TRBV5-1 and TRBJ2-5; possibly TRBD2 for D (6 bases). The CDR3 is 15 amino acids. Germline V lookup: CDR1 SGHRS, CDR2 YFSETQ. Between the trimmed V and J ends, which lost 0 bases and 5 bases, there was a span of 14 bases.

V gene TRBV2 combines with J gene TRBJ1-1; D remains unclear. The CDR3 has 14 amino acids. The V and J ends lost 5 bases and 10 bases respectively, with 20 bases between them. The germline V gene has CDR1 SNHLY and CDR2 FYNNEI. The DNA for the CDR3 is TGTGCCAGCAGTCTCCCGGGAGGGCCCAGGATAGCTTTCTTT. It encodes CASSLPGGPRIAFF.

The V and J genes are TRBV18 and TRBJ2-2; 9 nucleotides agree with TRBD2. The CDR3 is 15 amino acids. Trimming took 3 bases from V and 7 from J; bases not matched to a gene: 6. Germline CDR1 KGHSH, CDR2 LQKENI. The chain's CDR3 is CASSPLAGVDGELFF. CDR3 coding DNA: TGTGCCAGCTCACCCTTAGCGGGAGTGGACGGGGAGCTGTTTTTT.

CDR3 DNA sequence: TGTGCCACCAGCAGCCTTGAAGCAGACAGGGATGGGGAAGCTTTCTTT. This translates into CATSSLEADRDGEAFF. The rearrangement joins TRBV15 to TRBJ1-1; 7 bases are shared with TRBD1. Germline V gene data show CDR1 as LNHNV and CDR2 as YYDKDF (reference sequence). This CDR3 is built from 16 residues. The J segment lost 8 bases and the V segment lost 3 bases, leaving 15 bases of the junction unmatched.

The chain has TRBV5-1 and TRBJ2-4; no clear D gene. The CDR3 loop spans 12 amino acids. In germline, CDR1 is SGHRS, CDR2 YFSETQ. The V gene lost 4 bases and the J gene lost 4 bases, with 6 bases spanning the gap. This CDR3 is CASSGGKNIQYF. Here the CDR3 DNA reads TGCGCCAGCAGCGGCGGAAAAAACATTCAGTACTTC.